This TCR beta chain emerged from a study of cytomegalovirus exposure and HLA in healthy donors. Study context: When about 400 donors were genotyped, about 86% of them were found to fall in the Caucasian-associated ancestry cluster. Notes on the study in general: Most subjects' HLA-A and HLA-B alleles were reportedly predicted from TCR beta sequences. It was taken for granted in presence/absence analyses that sequencing depth across donors was roughly uniform.

Both 60 Vbeta primers and 13 Jbeta primers went into the PCR. In the original processing: In a later analysis, of 80 million to 90 million unique beta chains, 9 million to 11 million appeared in at least two donors. Measured with immunoSEQ multiplex PCR; TCRdb has only the in-frame clones, and not every one. The V and J calls and the clone size are those of that table, but D and trimming were determined from the DNA. The data show approximately 150,000 clones, with more than 65% seen just once and about 2.9% held by the top ten. As for this clone: What it recognizes is unknown. At one boundary the junction diverges from the germline segment, which might be a read error.

CDR3 size: 15 residues. Germline CDR1 LGHNA, CDR2 YSLEER. The chain joins TRBV4-3 to TRBJ1-2, with 7 bases that match TRBD1. Sequencing used PBMCs. This clonotype was sampled from a woman in her 40s in good health and CMV-seropositive. CDR3 loop: CASSQDLGQTYGYPF. The CDR3 DNA reads as TGCGCCAGCAGCCAAGATCTGGGACAGACTTATGGCTACCCCTTC.